The source of this TCR beta chain is a study of blood T cell repertoires in COVID-19. Study-level information: Acute and convalescent COVID-19 samples came from the United States, Italy and Spain.

The CDR3 runs 22 residues. Original handling: Estimation of nucleated cell counts was performed using reference gene primer amplification. Produced via immunoSEQ multiplex PCR; TCRdb's table is partial and in-frame only. The V and J calls and clone size were taken over from that table, and D and trimming were inferred from the DNA. Of 200,000 or so clones listed, about 85% are singletons. This clone has only a few counts. The specimen was peripheral blood. The chain joins TRBV21-1 to TRBJ1-2; TRBD1, the table's D call, lacks a check against the DNA. TRBV21-1 is a pseudogene. This TCR came from a person aged 65 to 85 with COVID-19, enrolled during active disease. The CDR3 protein is CASSASAIPFGQARSFNYGYTF. CDR3 coding DNA: TGTGCCAGCAGCGCTTCCGCGATCCCTTTTGGACAGGCTCGTTCCTTTAACTATGGCTACACCTTC.